Given below is one T cell receptor beta chain in context. What it binds is unknown. Germline values: CDR1 SGHTA, CDR2 FQGNSA. The CDR3 extends over 16 amino acids. The V and J ends lost 5 bases and 0 bases respectively, with 13 bases between them. This record comes from a study of PD-L1 blockade in urothelial cancer. The wider study: Blood was subjected to analysis at 3 weeks (second dose) and 6 weeks following treatment start. Among blood samples, the median T cell count was about 130,000.

Study conclusions and caveats: Lower pretreatment blood TCR clonality, under the median, predicted better survival, researchers reported.

Clones were read by immunoSEQ multiplex PCR, and TCRdb kept only the in-frame ones, dropping some. This sample has about 45,000 clones, with around 90% found just once. The diagnosis in patients was locally advanced or metastatic urothelial carcinoma. The TCR was taken from a woman aged 60-75 years with urothelial cancer. The sequenced sample was PBMCs, obtained around atezolizumab (anti-PD-L1) treatment. The chain recombines TRBV7-2 with TRBJ2-2; the D gene is possibly TRBD1 (5 bases). The CDR3 DNA reads TGTGCCAGCAGCCCGCCTCCAGGGACGAACACCGGGGAGCTGTTTTTT. It yields the protein CASSPPPGTNTGELFF.